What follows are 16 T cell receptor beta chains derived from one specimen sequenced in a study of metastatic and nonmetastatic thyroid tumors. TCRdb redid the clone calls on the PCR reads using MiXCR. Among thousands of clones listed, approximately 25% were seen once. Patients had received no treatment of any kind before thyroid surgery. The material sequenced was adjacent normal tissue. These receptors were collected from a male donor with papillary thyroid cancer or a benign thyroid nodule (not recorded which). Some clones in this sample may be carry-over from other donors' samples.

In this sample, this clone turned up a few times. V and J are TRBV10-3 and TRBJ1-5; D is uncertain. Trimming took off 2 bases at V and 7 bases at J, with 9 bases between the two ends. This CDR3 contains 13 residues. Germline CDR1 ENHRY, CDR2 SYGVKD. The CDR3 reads CAISEEDDQPQHF. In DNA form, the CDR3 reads TGTGCCATCAGTGAGGAGGATGACCAGCCCCAGCATTTT.

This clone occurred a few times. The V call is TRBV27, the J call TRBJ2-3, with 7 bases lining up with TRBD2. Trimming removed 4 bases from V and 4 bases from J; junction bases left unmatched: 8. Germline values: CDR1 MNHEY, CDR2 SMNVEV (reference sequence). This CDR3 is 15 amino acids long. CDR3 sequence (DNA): TGTGCCAGCAGTTCGACCGGGGCGGGGGCAGATACGCAGTATTTT. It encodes CASSSTGAGADTQYF.

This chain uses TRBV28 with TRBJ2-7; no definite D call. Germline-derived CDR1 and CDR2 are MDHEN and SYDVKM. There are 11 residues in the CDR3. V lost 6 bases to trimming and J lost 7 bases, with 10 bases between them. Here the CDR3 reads CASSTLREQYV. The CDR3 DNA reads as TGTGCCAGCAGCACCCTTAGGGAGCAGTACGTC.

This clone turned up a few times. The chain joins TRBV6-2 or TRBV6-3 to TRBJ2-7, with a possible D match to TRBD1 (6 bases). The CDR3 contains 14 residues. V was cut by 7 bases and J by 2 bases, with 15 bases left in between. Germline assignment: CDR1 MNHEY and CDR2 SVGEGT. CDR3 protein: CASNPDRPPYEQYV. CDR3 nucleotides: TGTGCCAGCAACCCCGACAGGCCGCCCTACGAGCAGTACGTC.

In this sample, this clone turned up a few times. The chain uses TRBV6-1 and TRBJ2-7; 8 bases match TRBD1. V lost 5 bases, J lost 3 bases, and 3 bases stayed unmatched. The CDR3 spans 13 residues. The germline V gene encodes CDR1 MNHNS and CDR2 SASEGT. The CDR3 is CASSKQGVYEQYF. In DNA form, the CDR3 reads TGTGCCAGCAGTAAACAGGGGGTCTACGAGCAGTACTTC.

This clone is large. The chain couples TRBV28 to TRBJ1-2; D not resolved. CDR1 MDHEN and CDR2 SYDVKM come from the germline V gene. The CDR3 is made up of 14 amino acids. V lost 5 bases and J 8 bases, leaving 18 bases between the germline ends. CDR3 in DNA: TGTGCCAGCAGTATCGCGACGGGGAGAAAGGGCTACACCTTC. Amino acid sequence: CASSIATGRKGYTF.

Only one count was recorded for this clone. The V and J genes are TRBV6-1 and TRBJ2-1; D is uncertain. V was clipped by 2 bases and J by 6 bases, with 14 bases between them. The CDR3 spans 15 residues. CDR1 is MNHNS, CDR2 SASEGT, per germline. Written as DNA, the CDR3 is TGTGCCAGCAGTGAAACTTTTATAGGCATCAATGAGCAGTTCTTC. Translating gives CASSETFIGINEQFF.

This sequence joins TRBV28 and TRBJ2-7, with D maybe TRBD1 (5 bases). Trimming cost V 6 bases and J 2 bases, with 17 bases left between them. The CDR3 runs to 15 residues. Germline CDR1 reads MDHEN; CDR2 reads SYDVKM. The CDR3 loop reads CASRPRTGLTYEQYF. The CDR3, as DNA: TGTGCCAGCAGACCGCGTACAGGCTTAACCTACGAGCAGTACTTC.

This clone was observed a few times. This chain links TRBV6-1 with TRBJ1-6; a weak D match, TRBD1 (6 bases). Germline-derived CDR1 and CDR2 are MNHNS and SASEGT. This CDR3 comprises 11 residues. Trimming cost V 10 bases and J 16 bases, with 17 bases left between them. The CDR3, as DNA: TGTGCCATCAGGCTCGGGCAGGGGCTCCACTTT. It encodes CAIRLGQGLHF.

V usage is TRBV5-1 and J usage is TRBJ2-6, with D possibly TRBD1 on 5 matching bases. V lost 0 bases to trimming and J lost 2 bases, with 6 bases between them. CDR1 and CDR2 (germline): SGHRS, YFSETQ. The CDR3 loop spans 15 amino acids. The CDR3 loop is CASSLETAGANVLTF. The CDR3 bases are TGCGCCAGCAGCTTGGAGACAGCTGGGGCCAACGTCCTGACTTTC.

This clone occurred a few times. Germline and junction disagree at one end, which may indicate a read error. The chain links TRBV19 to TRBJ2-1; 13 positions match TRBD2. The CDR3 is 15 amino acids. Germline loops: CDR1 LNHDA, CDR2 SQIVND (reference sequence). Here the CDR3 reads CVSSLLAGGPGEQFF. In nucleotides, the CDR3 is TGTGTCAGTAGCCTACTAGCGGGAGGGCCCGGTGAGCAGTTCTTC.

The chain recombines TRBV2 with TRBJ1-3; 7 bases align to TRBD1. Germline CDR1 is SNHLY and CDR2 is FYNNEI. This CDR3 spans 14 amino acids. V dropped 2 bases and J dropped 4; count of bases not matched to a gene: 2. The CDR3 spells CASSEIRGGNTIYF. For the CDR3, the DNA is TGTGCCAGCAGTGAAATCAGGGGGGGAAACACCATATATTTT.

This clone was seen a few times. DNA of the CDR3: TGTGCCAGCAGTTTAAGTGGATCTGGAAACACCATATATTTT. Translated: CASSLSGSGNTIYF. The rearrangement links TRBV6-5 to TRBJ1-3; D unclear. There are 14 residues in the CDR3. Germline CDR1 MNHEY, CDR2 SVGAGI. Trimming stripped 4 bases from V and 1 base from J, with 8 bases between.

The CDR3 protein is CASSLGGLAGVGEQYF. In DNA, the CDR3 is TGCGCCAGCAGCTTGGGAGGGCTAGCGGGAGTAGGAGAGCAGTACTTC. J is TRBJ2-7 and V is TRBV5-1, with TRBD2 matching 10 bases. Per the germline V gene, CDR1 is SGHRS and CDR2 is YFSETQ. The CDR3 is 16 amino acids. Germline trimming cut 0 bases from V and 7 bases from J; bases unmatched to any gene: 10. Full variable domain (remainder filled in from reference TRBV5-1 and TRBJ2-7): KAGVTQTPRYLIKTRGQQVTLSCSPISGHRSVSWYQQTPGQGLQFLFEYFSETQRNKGNFPGRFSGRQFSNSRSEMNVSTLELGDSALYLCASSLGGLAGVGEQYFGPGTRLTVT.

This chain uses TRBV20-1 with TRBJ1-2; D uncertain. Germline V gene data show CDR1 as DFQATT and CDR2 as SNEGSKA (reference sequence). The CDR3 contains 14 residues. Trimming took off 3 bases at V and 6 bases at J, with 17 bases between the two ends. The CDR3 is CSASDGAAGNGYTF. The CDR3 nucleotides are TGCAGTGCTAGTGATGGCGCGGCGGGGAATGGCTACACCTTC.

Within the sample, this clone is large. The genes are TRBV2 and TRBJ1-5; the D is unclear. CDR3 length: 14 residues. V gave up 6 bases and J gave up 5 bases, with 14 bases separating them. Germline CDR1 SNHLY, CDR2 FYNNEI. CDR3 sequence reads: CASREVAHDQPQHF. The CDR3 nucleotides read TGTGCCAGCAGAGAGGTAGCTCACGATCAGCCCCAGCATTTT.